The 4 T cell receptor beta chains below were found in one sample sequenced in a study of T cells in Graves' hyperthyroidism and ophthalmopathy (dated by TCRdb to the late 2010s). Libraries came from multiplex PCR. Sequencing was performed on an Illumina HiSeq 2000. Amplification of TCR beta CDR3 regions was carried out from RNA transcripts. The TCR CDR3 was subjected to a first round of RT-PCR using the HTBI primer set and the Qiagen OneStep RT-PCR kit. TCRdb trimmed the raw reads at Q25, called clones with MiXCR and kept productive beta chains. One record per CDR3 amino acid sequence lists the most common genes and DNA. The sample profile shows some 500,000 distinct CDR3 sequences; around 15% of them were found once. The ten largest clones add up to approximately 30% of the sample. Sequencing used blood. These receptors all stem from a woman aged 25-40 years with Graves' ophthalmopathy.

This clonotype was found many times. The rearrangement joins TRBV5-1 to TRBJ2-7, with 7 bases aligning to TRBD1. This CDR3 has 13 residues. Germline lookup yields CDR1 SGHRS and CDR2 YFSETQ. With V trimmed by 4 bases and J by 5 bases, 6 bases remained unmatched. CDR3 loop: CASSVGTADEQYF. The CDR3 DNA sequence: TGCGCCAGCAGCGTCGGGACAGCTGACGAGCAGTACTTC.

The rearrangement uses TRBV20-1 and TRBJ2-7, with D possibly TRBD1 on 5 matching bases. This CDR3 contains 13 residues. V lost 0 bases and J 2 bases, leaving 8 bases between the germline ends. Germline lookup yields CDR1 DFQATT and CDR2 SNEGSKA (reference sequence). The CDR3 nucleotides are TGCAGTGCTAGAGAAGGGGTTACCTACGAGCAGTACTTC. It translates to CSAREGVTYEQYF.

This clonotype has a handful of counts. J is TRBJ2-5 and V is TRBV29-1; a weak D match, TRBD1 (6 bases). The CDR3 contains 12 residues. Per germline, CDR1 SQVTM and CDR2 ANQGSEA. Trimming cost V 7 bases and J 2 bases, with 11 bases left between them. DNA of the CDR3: TGCAGCGGACTCAGGGGTCAAGAGACCCAGTACTTC. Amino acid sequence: CSGLRGQETQYF.

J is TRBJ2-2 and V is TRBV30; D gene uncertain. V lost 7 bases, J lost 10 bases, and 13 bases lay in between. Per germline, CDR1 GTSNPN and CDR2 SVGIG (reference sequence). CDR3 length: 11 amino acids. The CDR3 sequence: CASSSLQELFF. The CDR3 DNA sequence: TGTGCCTCCAGCAGCCTCCAGGAGCTGTTTTTT.